This T cell receptor (beta chain) is from a study of T cells in Graves' hyperthyroidism and ophthalmopathy. Inclusion characteristics of ophthalmopathy patients comprised a Clinical Activity Score of at least 3, a NOSPECS grade of at least 4, and duration under 3 months. Reasons for excluding patients were uncontrolled infection, other autoimmune disease, pregnancy or lactation. Clinical symptoms, serum thyroxine, TRAb, thyroid ultrasound and orbital computed tomography established diagnosis. Germline CDR1 is DFQATT and CDR2 is SNEGSKA (reference sequence). This CDR3 is built from 13 residues. The V and J ends lost 4 bases and 0 bases respectively, with 7 bases between them. Amplification yielded TCR beta CDR3 regions, with RNA transcripts as the source. HTBI primers drove first-round RT-PCR of the TCR CDR3. TCRdb fed the multiplex PCR reads into MiXCR, producing one record per CDR3 protein. This repertoire shows a few hundred thousand distinct CDR3 sequences, more than 15% found once; its top ten account for about 31%.

This clonotype has a count of ten or more. This clonotype was sampled from a woman in her 30s with Graves' ophthalmopathy. The sequencing input was blood. The V and J genes are TRBV20-1 and TRBJ2-1; a possible D gene is TRBD2 (5 bases). The CDR3 loop reads CSAKAVSYNEQFF. CDR3 bases: TGCAGTGCTAAAGCGGTCTCCTACAATGAGCAGTTCTTC.